This is a list of T cell receptor beta chains from one sample in a study of regulatory T cells in long-lasting Graves disease. TCRdb recomputed calls from the multiplex PCR reads with MiXCR, one row per CDR3 protein. The table lists about 540,000 distinct CDR3 sequences, about 13% of them singletons. This same sample was also taken into another study, of T cells in Graves' hyperthyroidism and ophthalmopathy.

Material: peripheral blood mononuclear cells (PBMCs), obtained at new diagnosis, from a patient treated with antithyroid drugs. These TCRs come from a man in his thirties or forties with Graves disease. CDR3s include the opening cysteine and the closing phenylalanine or tryptophan. The D gene is left open where the match is weak.

j_call d_call v_call cdr3_aa
TRBJ2-7 NA TRBV5-1 CASSRVGVSGEQYF
TRBJ2-4 NA TRBV19 CASSMVRWGPVLTKNIQYF
TRBJ2-7 NA TRBV3-1 CASSPRTRPEQYF
TRBJ1-3 NA TRBV6-1 CASRKSRTLSGNTIYF
TRBJ2-7 TRBD1 TRBV27 CASRRDSPTSSYEQYF
TRBJ2-7 TRBD2 TRBV30 CAWSLLSGRTYEQYF
TRBJ2-7 TRBD2 TRBV4-1 CASSLELAGGIEQYF
TRBJ2-3 TRBD1 TRBV7-9 CASTEGQITSTDTQYF
TRBJ1-3 NA TRBV7-9 CASSLGFGRQNTIYF
TRBJ2-1 NA TRBV30 CAWSTSPGTWRSSYNEQFF
TRBJ2-7 TRBD1 TRBV11-1 CASSDWLGTGFYEQYF
TRBJ2-7 NA TRBV5-6 CASSLELAYEQYF
TRBJ2-7 NA TRBV4-1 CASSQSSGLDYEQYF
TRBJ2-3 TRBD2 TRBV7-9 CASSLESGGTDTQYF
TRBJ2-1 TRBD2 TRBV5-1 CASSLLPIAGSSYNEQFF
TRBJ1-6 NA TRBV11-2 CASSLGLKDSPLHF
NA NA TRBV29-1 CSVEEGVGTATQYF
TRBJ2-1 NA TRBV20-1 CSASDRNEQFF
TRBJ2-1 NA TRBV6-1 CASSPGQNQFF
TRBJ1-2 NA TRBV7-2 CASSLDPGVNYGYTF
TRBJ1-3 TRBD1 TRBV27 CASSPTGVFGNTIYF
TRBJ2-3 NA TRBV13 CASSLRTLRDTQYF
TRBJ2-3 NA TRBV7-7 CASSLRGPITGGTDTQYF
TRBJ1-5 TRBD1 TRBV19 CASSNEQGGQPQHF
TRBJ2-7 NA TRBV20-1 CSADSGPSSYEQYF
TRBJ2-7 TRBD2 TRBV2 CASRANPGLAGGRRGYEQYF
TRBJ2-5 NA TRBV7-8 CASSFRRLEQETQYF
TRBJ2-1 NA TRBV5-1 CASRPRGETVDDNEQFF
TRBJ2-7 NA TRBV20-1 CGAGRGSSYEQYF
TRBJ1-1 NA TRBV7-2 CASSLVVSEAFF
TRBJ2-7 NA TRBV19 CASSLAGNGYEQYF
TRBJ1-4 NA TRBV15 CATLVRGDSNEKLFF
TRBJ2-5 TRBD2 TRBV4-2 CASSQEWGLLAGRGGTQYF
TRBJ1-1 NA TRBV5-1 CASSVRGGTEAFF
TRBJ2-2 NA TRBV6-2/TRBV6-3 CASRPDSHGELFF